This T cell receptor (beta chain) was observed in a study of cytomegalovirus exposure and HLA in healthy donors. Study overall: The 120 or so validation repertoires used a platform that matched the one used for the 550 to 800 first-cohort repertoires, as a later analysis reported. Study results and caveats: Among TCR beta chains, those listed as cytomegalovirus-associated numbered around 180. The tendency of first-cohort TCR clusters to co-occur in the roughly 130 validation repertoires emerged from a later analysis.

Among the roughly 120 subjects of the validation cohort, separate from the roughly 670-subject first cohort, were the donors. In regard to this clone: Its target is not known.

This CDR3 is built from 13 residues. Trimming pared 6 bases from V and 0 bases from J, leaving 6 bases between. CDR1 and CDR2 from the germline V gene are LNHDA and SQIVND (reference sequence). The assay was immunoSEQ multiplex PCR, and TCRdb's table has in-frame clones only and misses some. The data hold tens of thousands of clones, with roughly 94% observed a single time. Sequencing used PBMCs. The origin of this receptor is a woman younger than 30 in good health and CMV-seropositive. The rearrangement joins TRBV19 to TRBJ1-3; D gene unclear. For the CDR3, the DNA is TGTGCCAGTAGAGCGAGCTCTGGAAACACCATATATTTT. Translated, it gives CASRASSGNTIYF. The full variable domain, rest sourced from reference TRBV19 and TRBJ1-3, is DGGITQSPKYLFRKEGQNVTLSCEQNLNHDAMYWYRQDPGQGLRLIYYSQIVNDFQKGDIAEGYSVSREKKESFPLTVTSAQKNPTAFYLCASRASSGNTIYFGEGSWLTVV.